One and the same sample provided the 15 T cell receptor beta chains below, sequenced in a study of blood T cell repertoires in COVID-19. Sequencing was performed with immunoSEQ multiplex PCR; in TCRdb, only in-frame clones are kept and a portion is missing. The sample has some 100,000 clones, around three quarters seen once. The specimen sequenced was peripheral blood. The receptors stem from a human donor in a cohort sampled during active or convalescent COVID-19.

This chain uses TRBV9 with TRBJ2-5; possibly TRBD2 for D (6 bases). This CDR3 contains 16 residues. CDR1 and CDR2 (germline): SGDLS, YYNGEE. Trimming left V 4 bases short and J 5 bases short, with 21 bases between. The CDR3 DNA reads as TGTGCCAGCAGCCTCGCTGTCGGGGGAGCCCGGGAGACCCAGTACTTC. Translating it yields CASSLAVGGARETQYF.

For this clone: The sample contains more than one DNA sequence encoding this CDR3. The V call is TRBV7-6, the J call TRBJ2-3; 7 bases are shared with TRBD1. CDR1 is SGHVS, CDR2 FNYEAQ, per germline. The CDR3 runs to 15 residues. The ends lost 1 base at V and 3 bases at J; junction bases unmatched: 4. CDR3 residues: CASSLGGGRTDTQYF. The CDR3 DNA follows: TGTGCCAGCAGCTTAGGAGGGGGCCGTACAGATACGCAGTATTTT.

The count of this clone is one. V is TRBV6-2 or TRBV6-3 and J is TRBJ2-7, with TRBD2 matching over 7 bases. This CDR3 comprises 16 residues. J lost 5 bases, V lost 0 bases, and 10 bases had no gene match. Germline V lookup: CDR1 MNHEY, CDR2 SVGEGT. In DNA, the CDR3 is TGTGCCAGCAGTTACTCGCGGGCGAAGCGGGACGACGAGCAGTACTTC. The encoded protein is CASSYSRAKRDDEQYF.

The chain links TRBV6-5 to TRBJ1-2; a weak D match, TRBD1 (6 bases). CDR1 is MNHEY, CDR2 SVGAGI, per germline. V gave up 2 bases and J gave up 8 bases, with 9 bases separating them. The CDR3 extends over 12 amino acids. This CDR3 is CASSYLRGGYTF. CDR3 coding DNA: TGTGCCAGCAGTTACCTCAGGGGCGGCTACACCTTC.

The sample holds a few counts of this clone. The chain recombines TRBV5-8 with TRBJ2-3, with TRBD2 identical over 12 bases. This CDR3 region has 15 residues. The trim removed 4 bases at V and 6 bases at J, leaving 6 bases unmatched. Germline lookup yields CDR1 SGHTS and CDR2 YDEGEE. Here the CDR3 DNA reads TGTGCCAGCAGCGCTCGACTAGCGGGAGTGGATACGCAGTATTTT. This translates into CASSARLAGVDTQYF.

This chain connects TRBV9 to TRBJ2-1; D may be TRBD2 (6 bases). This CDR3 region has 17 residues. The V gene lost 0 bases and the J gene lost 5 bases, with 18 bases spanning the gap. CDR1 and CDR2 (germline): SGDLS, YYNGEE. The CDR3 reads CASSVGGFGSRNNEQFF. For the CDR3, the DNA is TGTGCCAGCAGCGTAGGTGGGTTCGGGAGTAGGAACAATGAGCAGTTCTTC.

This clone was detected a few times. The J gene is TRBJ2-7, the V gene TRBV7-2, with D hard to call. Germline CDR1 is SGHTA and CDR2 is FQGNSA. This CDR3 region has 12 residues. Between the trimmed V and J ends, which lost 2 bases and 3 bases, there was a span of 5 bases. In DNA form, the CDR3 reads TGTGCCAGCAGCTTATACGGCTACGAGCAGTACTTC. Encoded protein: CASSLYGYEQYF. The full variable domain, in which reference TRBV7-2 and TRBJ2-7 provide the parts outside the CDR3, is GAGVSQSPSNKVTEKGKDVELRCDPISGHTALYWYRQSLGQGLEFLIYFQGNSAPDKSGLPSDRFSAERTGGSVSTLTIQRTQQEDSAVYLCASSLYGYEQYFGPGTRLTVT.

Here the CDR3 reads CASSLVRANPDYGYTF. Written as DNA, the CDR3 is TGTGCCAGTAGTTTGGTCAGGGCGAACCCAGACTATGGCTACACCTTC. The V gene is TRBV19, the J gene TRBJ1-2, with D possibly matching TRBD1 (5 bases). V was shortened by 5 bases and J by 3 bases, with 19 bases between the two germline ends. CDR3 length: 16 amino acids. Germline CDR1 reads LNHDA; CDR2 reads SQIVND (reference sequence).

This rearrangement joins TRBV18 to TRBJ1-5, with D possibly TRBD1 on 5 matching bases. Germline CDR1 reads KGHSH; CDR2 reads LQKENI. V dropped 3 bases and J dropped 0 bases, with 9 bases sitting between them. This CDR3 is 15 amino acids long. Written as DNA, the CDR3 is TGTGCCAGCTCACCGGGGGGTGTTAGCAATCAGCCCCAGCATTTT. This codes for CASSPGGVSNQPQHF.

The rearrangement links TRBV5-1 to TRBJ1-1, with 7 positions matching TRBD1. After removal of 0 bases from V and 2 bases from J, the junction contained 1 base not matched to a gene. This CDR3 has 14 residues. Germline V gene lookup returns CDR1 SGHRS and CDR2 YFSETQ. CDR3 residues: CASSLGGGNTEAFF. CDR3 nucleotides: TGCGCCAGCAGCTTGGGAGGGGGCAACACTGAAGCTTTCTTT.

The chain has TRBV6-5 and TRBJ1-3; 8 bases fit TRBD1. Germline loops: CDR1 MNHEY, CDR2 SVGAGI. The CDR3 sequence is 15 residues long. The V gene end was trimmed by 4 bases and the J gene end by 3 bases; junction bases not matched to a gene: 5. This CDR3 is CASSSPGQGGNTIYF. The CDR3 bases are TGTGCCAGCAGTTCGCCCGGACAGGGTGGAAACACCATATATTTT.

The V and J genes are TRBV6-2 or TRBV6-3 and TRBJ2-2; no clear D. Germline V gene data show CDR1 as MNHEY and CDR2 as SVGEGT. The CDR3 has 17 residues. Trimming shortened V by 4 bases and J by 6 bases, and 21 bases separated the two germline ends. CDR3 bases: TGTGCCAGCAGTTTCGCAGGTCGATCAAATCGAGCCGGGGAGCTGTTTTTT. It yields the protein CASSFAGRSNRAGELFF.

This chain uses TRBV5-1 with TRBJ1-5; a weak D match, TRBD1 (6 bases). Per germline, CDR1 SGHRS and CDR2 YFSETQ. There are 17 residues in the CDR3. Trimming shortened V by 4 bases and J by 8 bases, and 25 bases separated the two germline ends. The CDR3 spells CASSPGRGGGRVEPQHF. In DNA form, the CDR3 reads TGCGCCAGCAGCCCTGGGCGCGGCGGGGGGCGAGTGGAGCCCCAGCATTTT.

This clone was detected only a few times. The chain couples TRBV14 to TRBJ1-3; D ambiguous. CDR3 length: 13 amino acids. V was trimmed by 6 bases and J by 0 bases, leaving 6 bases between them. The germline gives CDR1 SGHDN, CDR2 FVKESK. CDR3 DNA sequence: TGTGCCAGCAGGCTCAGCTCTGGAAACACCATATATTTT. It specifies CASRLSSGNTIYF.

The CDR3 DNA follows: TGTGCCAGTAGCCCAGGGACAGGGACAGGGGAGAGGAACTATGGCTACACCTTC. Its translation: CASSPGTGTGERNYGYTF. J is TRBJ1-2 and V is TRBV19; the match to TRBD1 covers 10 bases. Germline loops: CDR1 LNHDA, CDR2 SQIVND (reference sequence). This CDR3 has 18 amino acids. Germline trimming cut 6 bases from V and 2 bases from J; bases unmatched to any gene: 15.